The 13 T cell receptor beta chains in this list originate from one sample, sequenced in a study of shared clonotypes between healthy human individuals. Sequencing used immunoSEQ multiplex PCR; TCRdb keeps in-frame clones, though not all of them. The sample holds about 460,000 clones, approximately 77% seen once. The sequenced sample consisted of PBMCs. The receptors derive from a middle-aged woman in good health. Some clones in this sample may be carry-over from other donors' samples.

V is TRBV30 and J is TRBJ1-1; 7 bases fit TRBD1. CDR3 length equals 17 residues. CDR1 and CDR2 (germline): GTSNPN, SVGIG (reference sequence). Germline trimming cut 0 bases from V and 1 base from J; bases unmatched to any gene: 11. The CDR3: CAWSVFTPGQSNTEAFF. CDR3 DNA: TGTGCCTGGAGTGTTTTTACCCCGGGACAGTCGAACACTGAAGCTTTCTTT. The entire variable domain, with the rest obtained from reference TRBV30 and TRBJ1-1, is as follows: SQTIHQWPATLVQPVGSPLSLECTVEGTSNPNLYWYRQAAGRGLQLLFYSVGIGQISSEVPQNLSASRPQDRQFILSSKKLLLSDSGFYLCAWSVFTPGQSNTEAFFGQGTRLTVV.

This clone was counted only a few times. CDR3 bases: TGTGCCAGCAGCCCGACCGAAAATCCCTCAGAGACCCAGTACTTC. It is translated as CASSPTENPSETQYF. The rearrangement uses TRBV7-3 and TRBJ2-5, with D hard to call. Deletions cut 5 bases from V and 4 bases from J, with 17 bases between. This CDR3 region has 15 residues. CDR1 and CDR2 (germline): SGHTA, FQGTGA.

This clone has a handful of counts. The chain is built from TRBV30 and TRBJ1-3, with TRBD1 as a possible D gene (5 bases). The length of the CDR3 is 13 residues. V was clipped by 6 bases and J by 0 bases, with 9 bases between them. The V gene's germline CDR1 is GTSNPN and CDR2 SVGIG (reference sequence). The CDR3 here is CACHGASGNTIYF. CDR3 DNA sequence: TGTGCCTGTCACGGGGCCTCTGGAAACACCATATATTTT.

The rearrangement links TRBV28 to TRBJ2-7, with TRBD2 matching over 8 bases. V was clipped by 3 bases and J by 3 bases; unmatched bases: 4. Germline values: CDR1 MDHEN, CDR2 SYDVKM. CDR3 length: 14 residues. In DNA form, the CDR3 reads TGTGCCAGCAGTTTGAGCGGGAGCTTCTACGAGCAGTACTTC. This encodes CASSLSGSFYEQYF.

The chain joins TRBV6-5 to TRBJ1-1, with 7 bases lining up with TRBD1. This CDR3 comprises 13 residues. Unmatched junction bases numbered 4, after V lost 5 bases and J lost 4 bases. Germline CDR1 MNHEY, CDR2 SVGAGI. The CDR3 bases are TGTGCCAGCAGTAGACAGGGTGGCACTGAAGCTTTCTTT. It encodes CASSRQGGTEAFF.

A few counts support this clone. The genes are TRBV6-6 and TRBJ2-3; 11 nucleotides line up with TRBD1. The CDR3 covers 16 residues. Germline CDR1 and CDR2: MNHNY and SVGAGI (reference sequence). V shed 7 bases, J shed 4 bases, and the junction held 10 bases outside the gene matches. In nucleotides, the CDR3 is TGTGCCAGCAATACCGCCGGGACAGGGGGGCCAGATACGCAGTATTTT. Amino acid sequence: CASNTAGTGGPDTQYF.

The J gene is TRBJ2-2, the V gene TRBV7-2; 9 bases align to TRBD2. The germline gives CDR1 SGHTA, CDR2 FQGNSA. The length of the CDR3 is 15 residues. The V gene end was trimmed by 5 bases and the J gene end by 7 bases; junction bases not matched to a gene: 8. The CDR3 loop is CASSPWTSVGGELFF. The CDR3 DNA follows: TGTGCCAGCAGCCCCTGGACTAGCGTGGGCGGGGAGCTGTTTTTT.

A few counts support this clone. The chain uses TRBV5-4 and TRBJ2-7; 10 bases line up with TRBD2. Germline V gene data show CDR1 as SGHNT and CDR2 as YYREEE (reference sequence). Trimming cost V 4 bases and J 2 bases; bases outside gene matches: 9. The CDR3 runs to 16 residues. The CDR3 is CASSSKTSGFAYEQYF. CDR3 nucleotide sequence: TGTGCCAGCAGCAGTAAGACTAGCGGGTTTGCCTACGAGCAGTACTTC.

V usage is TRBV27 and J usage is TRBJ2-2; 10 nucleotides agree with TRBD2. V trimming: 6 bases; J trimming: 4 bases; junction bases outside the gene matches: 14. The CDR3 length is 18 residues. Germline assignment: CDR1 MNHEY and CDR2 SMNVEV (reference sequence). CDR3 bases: TGTGCCAGCAGCCGATCCCGGCTAGCGGGAGATCCCACCGGGGAGCTGTTTTTT. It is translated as CASSRSRLAGDPTGELFF.

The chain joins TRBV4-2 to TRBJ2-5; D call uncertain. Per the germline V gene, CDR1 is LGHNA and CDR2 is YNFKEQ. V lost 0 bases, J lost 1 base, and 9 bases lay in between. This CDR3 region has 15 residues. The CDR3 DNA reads TGTGCCAGCAGCCAAGATGGAGCGCGCCAAGAGACCCAGTACTTC. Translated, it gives CASSQDGARQETQYF.

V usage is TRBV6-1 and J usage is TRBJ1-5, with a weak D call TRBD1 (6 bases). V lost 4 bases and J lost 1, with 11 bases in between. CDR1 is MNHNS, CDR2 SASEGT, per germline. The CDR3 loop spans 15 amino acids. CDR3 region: CASSVQGRSNQPQHF. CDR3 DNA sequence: TGTGCCAGCAGTGTACAGGGACGGAGCAATCAGCCCCAGCATTTT.

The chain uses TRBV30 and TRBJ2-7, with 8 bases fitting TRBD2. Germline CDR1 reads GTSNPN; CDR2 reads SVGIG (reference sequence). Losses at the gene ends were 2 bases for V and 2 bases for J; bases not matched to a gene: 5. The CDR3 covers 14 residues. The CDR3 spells CAWSIAGGTYEQYF. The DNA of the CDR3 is TGTGCCTGGAGTATTGCGGGGGGTACCTACGAGCAGTACTTC.

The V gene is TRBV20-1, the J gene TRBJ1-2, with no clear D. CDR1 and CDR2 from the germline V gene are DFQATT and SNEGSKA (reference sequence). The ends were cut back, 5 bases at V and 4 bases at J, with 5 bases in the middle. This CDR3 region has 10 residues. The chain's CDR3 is CSAATYGYTF. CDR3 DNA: TGCAGTGCTGCGACCTATGGCTACACCTTC.